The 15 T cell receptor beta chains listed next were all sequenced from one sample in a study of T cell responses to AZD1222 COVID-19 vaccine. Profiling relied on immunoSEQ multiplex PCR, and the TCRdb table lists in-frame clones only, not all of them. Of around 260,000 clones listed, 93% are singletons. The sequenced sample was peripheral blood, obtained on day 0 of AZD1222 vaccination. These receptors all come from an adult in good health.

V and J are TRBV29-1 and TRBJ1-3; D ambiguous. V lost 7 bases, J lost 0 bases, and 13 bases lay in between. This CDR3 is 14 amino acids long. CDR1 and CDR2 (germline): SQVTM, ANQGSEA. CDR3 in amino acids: CSARDLLSGNTIYF. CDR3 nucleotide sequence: TGCAGCGCCAGAGACCTACTCTCTGGAAACACCATATATTTT.

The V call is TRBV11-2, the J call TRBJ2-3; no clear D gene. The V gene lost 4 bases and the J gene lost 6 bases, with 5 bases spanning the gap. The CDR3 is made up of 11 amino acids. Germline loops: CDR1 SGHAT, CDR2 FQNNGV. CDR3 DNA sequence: TGTGCCAGCAGCTCGGGCGATACGCAGTATTTT. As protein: CASSSGDTQYF.

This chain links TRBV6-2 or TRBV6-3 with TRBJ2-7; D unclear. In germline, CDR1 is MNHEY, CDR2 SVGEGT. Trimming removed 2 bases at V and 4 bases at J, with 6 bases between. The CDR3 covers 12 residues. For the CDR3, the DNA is TGTGCCAGCAGTTACGTGGGTTACGAGCAGTACTTC. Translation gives CASSYVGYEQYF.

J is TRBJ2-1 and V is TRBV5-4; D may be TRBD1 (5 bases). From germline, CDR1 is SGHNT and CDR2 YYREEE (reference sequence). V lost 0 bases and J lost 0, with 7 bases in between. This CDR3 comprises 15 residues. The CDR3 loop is CASSLVGASYNEQFF. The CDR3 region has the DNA TGTGCCAGCAGCTTGGTAGGGGCCTCCTACAATGAGCAGTTCTTC.

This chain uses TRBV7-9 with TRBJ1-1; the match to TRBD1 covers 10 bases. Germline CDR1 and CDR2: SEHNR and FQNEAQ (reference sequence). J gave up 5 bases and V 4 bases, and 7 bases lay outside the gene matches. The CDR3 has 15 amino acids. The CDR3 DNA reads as TGTGCCAGCAGCTCTCGACAGGGGGCTAGTACTGAAGCTTTCTTT. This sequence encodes CASSSRQGASTEAFF.

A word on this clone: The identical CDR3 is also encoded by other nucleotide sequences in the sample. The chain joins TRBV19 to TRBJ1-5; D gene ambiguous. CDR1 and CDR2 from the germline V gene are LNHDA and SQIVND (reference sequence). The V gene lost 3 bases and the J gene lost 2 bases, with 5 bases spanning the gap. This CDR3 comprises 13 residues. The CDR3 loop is CASSMGGNQPQHF. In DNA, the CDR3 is TGTGCCAGTAGTATGGGTGGCAATCAGCCCCAGCATTTT. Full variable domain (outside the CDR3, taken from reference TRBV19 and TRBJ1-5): DGGITQSPKYLFRKEGQNVTLSCEQNLNHDAMYWYRQDPGQGLRLIYYSQIVNDFQKGDIAEGYSVSREKKESFPLTVTSAQKNPTAFYLCASSMGGNQPQHFGDGTRLSIL.

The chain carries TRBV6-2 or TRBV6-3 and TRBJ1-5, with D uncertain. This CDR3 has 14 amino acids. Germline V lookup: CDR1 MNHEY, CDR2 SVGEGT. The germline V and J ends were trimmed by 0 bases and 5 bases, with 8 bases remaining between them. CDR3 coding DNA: TGTGCCAGCAGTTACTCGGGAGGGTATCAGCCCCAGCATTTT. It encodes CASSYSGGYQPQHF.

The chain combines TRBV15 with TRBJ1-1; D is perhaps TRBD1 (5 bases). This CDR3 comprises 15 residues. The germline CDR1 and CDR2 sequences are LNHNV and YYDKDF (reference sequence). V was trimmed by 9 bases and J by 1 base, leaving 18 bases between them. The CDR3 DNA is TGTGCCACTCACAACCGCGGGGCTGGGAACACTGAAGCTTTCTTT. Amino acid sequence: CATHNRGAGNTEAFF.

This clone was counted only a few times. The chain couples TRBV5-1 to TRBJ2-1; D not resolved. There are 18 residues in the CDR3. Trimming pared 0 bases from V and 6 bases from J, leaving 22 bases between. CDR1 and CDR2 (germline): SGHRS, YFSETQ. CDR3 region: CASSLEASGSPTRNEQFF. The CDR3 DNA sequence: TGCGCCAGCAGCTTGGAGGCCAGTGGATCACCTACTCGCAATGAGCAGTTCTTC. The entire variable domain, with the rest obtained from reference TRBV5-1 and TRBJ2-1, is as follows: KAGVTQTPRYLIKTRGQQVTLSCSPISGHRSVSWYQQTPGQGLQFLFEYFSETQRNKGNFPGRFSGRQFSNSRSEMNVSTLELGDSALYLCASSLEASGSPTRNEQFFGPGTRLTVL.

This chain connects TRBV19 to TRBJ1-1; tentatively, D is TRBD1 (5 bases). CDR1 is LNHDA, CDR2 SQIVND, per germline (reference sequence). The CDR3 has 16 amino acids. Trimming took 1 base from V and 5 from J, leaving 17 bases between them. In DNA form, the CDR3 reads TGTGCCAGTAGTATAGTGGGCCCCCCCAGGGAGACTGAAGCTTTCTTT. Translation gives CASSIVGPPRETEAFF. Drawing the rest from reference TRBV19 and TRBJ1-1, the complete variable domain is DGGITQSPKYLFRKEGQNVTLSCEQNLNHDAMYWYRQDPGQGLRLIYYSQIVNDFQKGDIAEGYSVSREKKESFPLTVTSAQKNPTAFYLCASSIVGPPRETEAFFGQGTRLTVV.

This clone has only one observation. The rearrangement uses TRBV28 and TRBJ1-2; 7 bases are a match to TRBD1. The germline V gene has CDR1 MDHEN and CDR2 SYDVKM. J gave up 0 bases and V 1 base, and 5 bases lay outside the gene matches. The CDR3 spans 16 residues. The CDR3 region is CASSLFRGLANYGYTF. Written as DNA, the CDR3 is TGTGCCAGCAGTTTATTCAGGGGGTTAGCTAACTATGGCTACACCTTC.

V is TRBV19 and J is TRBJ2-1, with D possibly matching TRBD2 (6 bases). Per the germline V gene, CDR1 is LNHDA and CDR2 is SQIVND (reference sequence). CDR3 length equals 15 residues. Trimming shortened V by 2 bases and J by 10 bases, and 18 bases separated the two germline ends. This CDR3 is CASSITARREKEQFF. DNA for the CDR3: TGTGCCAGTAGTATAACGGCCCGACGGGAGAAAGAGCAGTTCTTC.

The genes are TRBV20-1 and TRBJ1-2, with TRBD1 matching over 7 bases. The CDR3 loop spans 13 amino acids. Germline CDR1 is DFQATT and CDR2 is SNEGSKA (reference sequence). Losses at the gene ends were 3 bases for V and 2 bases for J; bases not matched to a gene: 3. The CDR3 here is CSASKGGNYGYTF. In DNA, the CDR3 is TGCAGTGCTAGTAAAGGGGGCAACTATGGCTACACCTTC.

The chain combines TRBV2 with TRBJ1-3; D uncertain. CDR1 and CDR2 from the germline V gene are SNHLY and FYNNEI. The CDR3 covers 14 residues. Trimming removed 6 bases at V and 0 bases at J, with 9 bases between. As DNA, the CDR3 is TGTGCCAGCAGATTAGCCCCCTCTGGAAACACCATATATTTT. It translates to CASRLAPSGNTIYF.

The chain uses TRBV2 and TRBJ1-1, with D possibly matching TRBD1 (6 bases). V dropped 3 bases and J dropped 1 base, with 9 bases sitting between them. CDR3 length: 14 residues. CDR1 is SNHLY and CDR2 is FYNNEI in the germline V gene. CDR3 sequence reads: CASSDLTGNTEAFF. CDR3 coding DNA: TGTGCCAGCAGTGACTTGACAGGGAACACTGAAGCTTTCTTT.